This T cell receptor beta chain is drawn from a study of neurological immune-mediated disorders. Study observations and caveats: No CDR3 amino acid sequences recurred among expanded clones across subjects, suggesting private repertoires in all groups.

Use was made of 750,000 to 1,000,000 CD4+ or CD8+ T cells in sorted libraries. cDNA was made by 5'RACE with 10-nucleotide random UMIs. TCRdb ran MiXCR on the 5' RACE reads and lists one entry per CDR3 protein. Here the sample spans tens of thousands of distinct CDR3 sequences, about 4.8% being singletons. This CDR3 has 14 amino acids. The ends were cut back, 8 bases at V and 4 bases at J, with 17 bases in the middle. CDR1 is KGHSH, CDR2 LQKENI, per germline. This clonotype was picked up a small number of times. Its cognate antigen is unknown. The rearrangement uses TRBV18 and TRBJ1-2, with D maybe TRBD1 (5 bases). Sequencing input: CD4+ T cells from blood. This TCR was recovered from a man in his late teens or twenties in good health. In DNA form, the CDR3 reads TGTGCCAGCCAACCCAGCGAGACAGCCTATGGCTACACCTTC. It encodes CASQPSETAYGYTF.